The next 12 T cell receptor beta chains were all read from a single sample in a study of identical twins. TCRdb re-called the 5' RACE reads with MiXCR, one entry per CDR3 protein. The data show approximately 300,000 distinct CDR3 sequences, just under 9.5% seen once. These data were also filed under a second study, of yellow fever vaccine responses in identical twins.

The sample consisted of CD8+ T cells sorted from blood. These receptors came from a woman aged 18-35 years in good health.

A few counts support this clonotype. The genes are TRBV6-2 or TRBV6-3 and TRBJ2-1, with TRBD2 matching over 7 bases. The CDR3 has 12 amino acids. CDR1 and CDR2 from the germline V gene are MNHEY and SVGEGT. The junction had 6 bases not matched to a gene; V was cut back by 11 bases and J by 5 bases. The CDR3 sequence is CAARGVHNEQFF. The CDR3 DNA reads TGTGCCGCTCGGGGGGTGCACAATGAGCAGTTCTTC.

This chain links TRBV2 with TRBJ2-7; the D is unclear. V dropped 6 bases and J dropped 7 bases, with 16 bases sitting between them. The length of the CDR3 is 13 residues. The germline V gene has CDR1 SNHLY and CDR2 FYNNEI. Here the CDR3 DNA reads TGTGCCAGCAGGCATACCTTTTCTTTGGAGCAGTACTTC. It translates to CASRHTFSLEQYF.

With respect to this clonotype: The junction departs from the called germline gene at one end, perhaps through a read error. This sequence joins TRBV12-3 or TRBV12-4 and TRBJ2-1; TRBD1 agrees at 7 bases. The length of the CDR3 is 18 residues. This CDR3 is CTSSSFTEDRSSYNEQFF. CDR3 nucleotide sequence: TGTACCAGCAGTTCGTTCACCGAGGACAGGAGCTCCTACAATGAGCAGTTCTTC.

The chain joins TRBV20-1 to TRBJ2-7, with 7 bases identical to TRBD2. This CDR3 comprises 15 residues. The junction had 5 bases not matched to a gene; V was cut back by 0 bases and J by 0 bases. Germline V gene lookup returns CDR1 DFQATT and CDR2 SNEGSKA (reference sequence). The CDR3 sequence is CSARDLAGLSYEQYF. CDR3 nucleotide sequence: TGCAGTGCTAGAGATTTAGCGGGCCTCTCCTACGAGCAGTACTTC.

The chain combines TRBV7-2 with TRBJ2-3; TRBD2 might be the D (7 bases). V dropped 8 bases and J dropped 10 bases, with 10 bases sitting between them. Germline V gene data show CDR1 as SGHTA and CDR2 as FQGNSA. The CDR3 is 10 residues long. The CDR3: CASGGGSQYF. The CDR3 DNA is TGTGCCAGCGGGGGGGGCTCGCAGTATTTT.

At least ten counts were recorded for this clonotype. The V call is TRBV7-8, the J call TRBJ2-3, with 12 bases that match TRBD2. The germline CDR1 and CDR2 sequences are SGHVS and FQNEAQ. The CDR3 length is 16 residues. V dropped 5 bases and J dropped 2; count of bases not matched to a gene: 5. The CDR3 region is CASSLLAGGYTDTQYF. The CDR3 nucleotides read TGTGCCAGCAGCCTTCTAGCGGGGGGGTACACAGATACGCAGTATTTT.

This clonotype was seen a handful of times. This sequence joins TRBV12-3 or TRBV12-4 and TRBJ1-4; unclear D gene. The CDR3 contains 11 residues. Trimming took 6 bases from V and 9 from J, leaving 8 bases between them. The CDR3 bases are TGTGCCAGCAGCCTCCAACAAAAACTGTTTTTT. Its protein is CASSLQQKLFF.

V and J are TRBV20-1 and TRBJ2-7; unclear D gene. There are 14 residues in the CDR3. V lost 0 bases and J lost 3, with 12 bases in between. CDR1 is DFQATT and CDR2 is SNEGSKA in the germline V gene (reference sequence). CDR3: CSARDRLGGYEQYF. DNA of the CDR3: TGCAGTGCTAGAGACAGGTTGGGCGGCTACGAGCAGTACTTC.

CDR3 sequence: CSAYGLAGFQETQYF. CDR3 nucleotide sequence: TGCAGTGCGTATGGACTAGCGGGCTTCCAAGAGACCCAGTACTTC. This sequence joins TRBV20-1 and TRBJ2-5; TRBD2 aligns across 11 bases. The CDR3 sequence is 15 residues long. Germline CDR1 and CDR2: DFQATT and SNEGSKA (reference sequence). Germline trimming cut 6 bases from V and 1 base from J; bases unmatched to any gene: 7.

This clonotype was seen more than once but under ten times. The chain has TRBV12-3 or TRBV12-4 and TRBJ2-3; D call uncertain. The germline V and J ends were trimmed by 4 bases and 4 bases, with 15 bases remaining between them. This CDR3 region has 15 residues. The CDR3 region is CASSWAVEWSDTQYF. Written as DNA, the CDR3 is TGTGCCAGCAGTTGGGCAGTCGAGTGGTCAGATACGCAGTATTTT.

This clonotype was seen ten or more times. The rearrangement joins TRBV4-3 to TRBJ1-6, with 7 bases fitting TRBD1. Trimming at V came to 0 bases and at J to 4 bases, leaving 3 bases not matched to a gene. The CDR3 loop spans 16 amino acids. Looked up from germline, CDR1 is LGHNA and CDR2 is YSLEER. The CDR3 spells CASSQEPGQYNSPLHF. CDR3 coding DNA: TGCGCCAGCAGCCAAGAGCCGGGACAGTATAATTCACCCCTCCACTTT.

The CDR3 DNA is TGTGCCAGCAGCACAAGCCGGGACTACCTCTACGAGCAGTACTTC. It codes for CASSTSRDYLYEQYF. This chain uses TRBV28 with TRBJ2-7; TRBD2 aligns across 7 bases. This CDR3 region has 15 residues. The V segment lost 6 bases and the J segment 3 bases; nucleotides outside the gene matches: 11. Germline V CDR1 and CDR2: MDHEN, SYDVKM.